This TCR beta chain is drawn from a study of read filtering for tumor transcriptome and immune sequencing. In its sample, this clonotype was seen many times. Its antigen is not identified. Molecular barcoded adaptors covering alpha/delta and beta/gamma chains were used on roughly 400 ng RNA. TCRdb passed the reads through MiXCR, listing each CDR3 protein once. The sample has 94,000 or so distinct CDR3 sequences; 12% are singletons. Whole-study results and caveats: IR-seq and RNA-seq agreed better without single-read clonotypes. In IR-seq, single-read clonotypes were roughly 80% of clonotypes but 3.5% to 4% of reads.

Trimming took off 6 bases at V and 2 bases at J, with 14 bases between the two ends. Germline CDR1 MDHEN, CDR2 SYDVKM. This CDR3 comprises 15 residues. The specimen was a population of CD138-negative cells sorted from bone marrow. The source of this sequence is a donor aged 40 or over with multiple myeloma. This chain links TRBV28 with TRBJ1-5, with no clear D. The CDR3 is CASRAEGRGNQPQHF. The CDR3 region has the DNA TGTGCCAGCAGAGCCGAGGGTAGGGGCAATCAGCCCCAGCATTTT.